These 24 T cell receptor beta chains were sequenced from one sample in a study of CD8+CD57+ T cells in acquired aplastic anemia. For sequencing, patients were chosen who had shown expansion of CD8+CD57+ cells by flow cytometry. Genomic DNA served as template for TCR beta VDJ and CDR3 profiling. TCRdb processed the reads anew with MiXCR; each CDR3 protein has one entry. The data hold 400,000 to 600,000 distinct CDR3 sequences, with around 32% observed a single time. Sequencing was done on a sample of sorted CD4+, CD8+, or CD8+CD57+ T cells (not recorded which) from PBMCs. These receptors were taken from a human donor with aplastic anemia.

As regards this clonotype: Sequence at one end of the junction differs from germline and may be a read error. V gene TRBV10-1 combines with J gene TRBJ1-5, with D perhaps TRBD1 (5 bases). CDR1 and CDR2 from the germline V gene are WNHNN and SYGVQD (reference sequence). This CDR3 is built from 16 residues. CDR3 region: CASSSRGSLPGQPQHF. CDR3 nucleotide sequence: TGTGCCAGCAGTTCCCGGGGGTCCCTTCCGGGTCAGCCCCAGCATTTT.

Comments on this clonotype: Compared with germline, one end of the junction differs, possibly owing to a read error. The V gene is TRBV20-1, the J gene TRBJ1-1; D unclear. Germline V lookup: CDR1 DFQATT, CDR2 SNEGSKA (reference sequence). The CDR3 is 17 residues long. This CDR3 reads CSARDYRGGSANAEAFF. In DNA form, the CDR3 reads TGCAGTGCTAGAGATTATCGAGGTGGGTCCGCGAACGCTGAAGCTTTCTTT.

The CDR3 bases are TGTGCCAGCCGAGCCGGGACAGTTCAGCAAGAGACCCAGTACTTC. This sequence encodes CASRAGTVQQETQYF. The chain is built from TRBV2 and TRBJ2-5; 7 bases are a match to TRBD1. J was trimmed by 2 bases and V by 8 bases; bases with no gene match: 11. The CDR3 has 15 residues. Germline CDR1 SNHLY, CDR2 FYNNEI.

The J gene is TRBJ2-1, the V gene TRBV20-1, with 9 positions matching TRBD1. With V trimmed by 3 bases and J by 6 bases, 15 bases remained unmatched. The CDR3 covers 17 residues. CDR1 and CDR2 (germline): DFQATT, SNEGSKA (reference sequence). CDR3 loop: CSASLIPGQGTVNEQFF. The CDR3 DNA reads TGCAGTGCTAGTCTAATCCCGGGACAGGGAACAGTCAATGAGCAGTTCTTC.

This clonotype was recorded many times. The CDR3 spells CASRLSGQNNSPLHF. CDR3 nucleotides: TGTGCCAGCAGACTATCGGGACAGAATAATTCACCCCTCCACTTT. V usage is TRBV6-1 and J usage is TRBJ1-6; the match to TRBD1 covers 7 bases. V dropped 6 bases and J dropped 5; count of bases not matched to a gene: 7. The CDR3 is 15 amino acids. Germline values: CDR1 MNHNS, CDR2 SASEGT.

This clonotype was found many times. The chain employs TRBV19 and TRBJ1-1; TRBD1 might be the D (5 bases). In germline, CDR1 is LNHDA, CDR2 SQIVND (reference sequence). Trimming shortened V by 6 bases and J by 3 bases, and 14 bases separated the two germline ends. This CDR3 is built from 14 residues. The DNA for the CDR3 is TGTGCCAGTAGCCAAAGGGGTGGGGACACTGAAGCTTTCTTT. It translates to CASSQRGGDTEAFF.

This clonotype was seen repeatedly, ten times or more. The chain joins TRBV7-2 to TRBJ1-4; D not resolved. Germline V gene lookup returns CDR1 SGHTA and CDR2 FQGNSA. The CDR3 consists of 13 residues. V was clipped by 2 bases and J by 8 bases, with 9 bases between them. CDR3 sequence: CASSLWREEKLFF. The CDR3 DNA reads TGTGCCAGCAGCTTATGGCGTGAAGAAAAACTGTTTTTT. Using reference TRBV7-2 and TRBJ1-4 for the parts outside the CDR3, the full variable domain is GAGVSQSPSNKVTEKGKDVELRCDPISGHTALYWYRQSLGQGLEFLIYFQGNSAPDKSGLPSDRFSAERTGGSVSTLTIQRTQQEDSAVYLCASSLWREEKLFFGSGTQLSVL.

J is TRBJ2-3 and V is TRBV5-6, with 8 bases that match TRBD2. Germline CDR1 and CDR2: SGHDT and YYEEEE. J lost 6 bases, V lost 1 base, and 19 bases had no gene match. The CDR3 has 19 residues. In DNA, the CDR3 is TGTGCCAGCAGCTTGTTTGTGTTTTCGGGGGGGCGCCCTAGGGATACGCAGTATTTT. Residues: CASSLFVFSGGRPRDTQYF.

The CDR3 here is CAISGLRGRGANVLTF. CDR3 nucleotide sequence: TGTGCCATCAGTGGATTGAGGGGTCGTGGGGCCAACGTCCTGACTTTC. The chain has TRBV10-3 and TRBJ2-6; D could derive from TRBD1 or TRBD2 (5 bases each). V was cut by 4 bases and J by 3 bases, with 13 bases left in between. CDR1 is ENHRY and CDR2 is SYGVKD in the germline V gene. CDR3 length: 16 residues.

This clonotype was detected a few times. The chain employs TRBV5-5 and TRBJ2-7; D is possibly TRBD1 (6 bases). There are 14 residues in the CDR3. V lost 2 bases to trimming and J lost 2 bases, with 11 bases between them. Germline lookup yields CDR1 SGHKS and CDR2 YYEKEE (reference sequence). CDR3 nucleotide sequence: TGTGCCAGCAGCTTTTTGGACAGACCCTACGAGCAGTACTTC. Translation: CASSFLDRPYEQYF. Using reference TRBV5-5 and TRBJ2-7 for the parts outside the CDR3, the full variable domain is DAGVTQSPTHLIKTRGQQVTLRCSPISGHKSVSWYQQVLGQGPQFIFQYYEKEERGRGNFPDRFSARQFPNYSSELNVNALLLGDSALYLCASSFLDRPYEQYFGPGTRLTVT.

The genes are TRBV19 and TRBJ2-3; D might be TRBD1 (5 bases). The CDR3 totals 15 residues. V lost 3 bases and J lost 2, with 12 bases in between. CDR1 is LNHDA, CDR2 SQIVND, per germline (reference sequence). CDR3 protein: CASSITRGSTDTQYF. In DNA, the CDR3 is TGTGCCAGTAGTATTACAAGGGGATCCACAGATACGCAGTATTTT.

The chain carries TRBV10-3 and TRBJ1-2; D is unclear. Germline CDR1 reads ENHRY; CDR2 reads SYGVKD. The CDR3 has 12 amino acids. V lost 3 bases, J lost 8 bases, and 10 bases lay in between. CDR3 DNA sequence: TGTGCCATCAGTGACCTAGCGGGGGGCTACACCTTC. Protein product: CAISDLAGGYTF.

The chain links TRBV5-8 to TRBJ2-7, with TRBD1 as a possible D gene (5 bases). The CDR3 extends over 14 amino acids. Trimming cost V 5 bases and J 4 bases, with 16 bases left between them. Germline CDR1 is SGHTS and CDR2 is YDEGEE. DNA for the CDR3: TGTGCCAGCAGTGAAGGAGTGACAGCATACGAGCAGTACTTC. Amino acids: CASSEGVTAYEQYF. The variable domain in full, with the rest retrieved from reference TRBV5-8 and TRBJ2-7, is EAGVTQSPTHLIKTRGQQATLRCSPISGHTSVYWYQQALGLGLQFLLWYDEGEERNRGNFPPRFSGRQFPNYSSELNVNALELEDSALYLCASSEGVTAYEQYFGPGTRLTVT.

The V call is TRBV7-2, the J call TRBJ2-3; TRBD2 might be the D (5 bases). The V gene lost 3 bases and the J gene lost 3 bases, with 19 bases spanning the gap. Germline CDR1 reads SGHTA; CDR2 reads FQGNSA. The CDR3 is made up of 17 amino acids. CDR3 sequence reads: CASSFSGDRSRTDTQYF. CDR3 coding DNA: TGTGCCAGCAGCTTTTCCGGGGATAGGTCCCGAACAGATACGCAGTATTTT.

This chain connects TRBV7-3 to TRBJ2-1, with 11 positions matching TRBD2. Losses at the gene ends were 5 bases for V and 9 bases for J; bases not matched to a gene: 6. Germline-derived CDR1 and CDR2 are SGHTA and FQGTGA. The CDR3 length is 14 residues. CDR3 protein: CASSATLAGGEQFF. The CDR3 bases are TGTGCCAGCAGCGCCACCCTAGCGGGAGGTGAGCAGTTCTTC.

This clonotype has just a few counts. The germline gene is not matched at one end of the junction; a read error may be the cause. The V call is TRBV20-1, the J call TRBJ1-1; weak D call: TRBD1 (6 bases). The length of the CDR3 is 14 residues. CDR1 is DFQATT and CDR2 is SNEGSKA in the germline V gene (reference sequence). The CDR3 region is CSARARGAWIRDPF. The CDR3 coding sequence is TGCAGTGCTCGGGCCAGGGGCGCATGGATAAGGGACCCGTTC.

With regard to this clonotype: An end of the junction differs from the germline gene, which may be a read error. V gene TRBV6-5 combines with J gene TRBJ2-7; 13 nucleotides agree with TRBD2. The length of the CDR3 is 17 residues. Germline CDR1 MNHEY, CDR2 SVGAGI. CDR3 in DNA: TGTGCCAGCAGGTACTCCGGACTAGCGGGAGAAACCTACGAGCAGTACTTC. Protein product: CASRYSGLAGETYEQYF.

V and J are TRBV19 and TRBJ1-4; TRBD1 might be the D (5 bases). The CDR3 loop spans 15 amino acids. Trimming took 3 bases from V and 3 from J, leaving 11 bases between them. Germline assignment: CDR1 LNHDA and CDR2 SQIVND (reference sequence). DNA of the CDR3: TGTGCCAGTAGTATCGGACAAAGCCCTAATGAAAAACTGTTTTTT. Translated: CASSIGQSPNEKLFF. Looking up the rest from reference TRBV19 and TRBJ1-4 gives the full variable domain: DGGITQSPKYLFRKEGQNVTLSCEQNLNHDAMYWYRQDPGQGLRLIYYSQIVNDFQKGDIAEGYSVSREKKESFPLTVTSAQKNPTAFYLCASSIGQSPNEKLFFGSGTQLSVL.

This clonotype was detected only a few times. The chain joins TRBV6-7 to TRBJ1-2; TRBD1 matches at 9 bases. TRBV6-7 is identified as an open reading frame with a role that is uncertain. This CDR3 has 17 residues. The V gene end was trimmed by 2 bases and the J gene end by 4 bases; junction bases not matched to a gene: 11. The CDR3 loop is CASSYNDNRGRSYGYTF. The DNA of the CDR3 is TGTGCCAGCAGTTACAATGATAACAGGGGGCGAAGCTATGGCTACACCTTC.

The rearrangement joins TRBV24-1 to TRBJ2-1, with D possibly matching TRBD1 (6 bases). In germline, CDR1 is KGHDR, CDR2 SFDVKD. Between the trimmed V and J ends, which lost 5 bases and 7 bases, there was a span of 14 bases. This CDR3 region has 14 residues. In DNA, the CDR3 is TGTGCCACCAGTGGACAGGATAGGCAGAATGAGCAGTTCTTC. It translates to CATSGQDRQNEQFF.

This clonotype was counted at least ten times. The DNA of the CDR3 is TGTGCCAGTACCAGGACAGGGAATGGCTACACCTTC. Its protein product is CASTRTGNGYTF. This chain joins TRBV19 and TRBJ1-2; 8 bases are shared with TRBD1. The J segment lost 6 bases and the V segment lost 7 bases, leaving 4 bases of the junction unmatched. Germline-derived CDR1 and CDR2 are LNHDA and SQIVND (reference sequence). The CDR3 is 12 amino acids.

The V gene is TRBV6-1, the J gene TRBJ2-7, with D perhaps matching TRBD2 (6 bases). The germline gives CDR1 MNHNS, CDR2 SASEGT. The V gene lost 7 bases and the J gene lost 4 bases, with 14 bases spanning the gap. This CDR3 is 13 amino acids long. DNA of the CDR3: TGTGCCAGCAACCTCGGGCTAGCGTACGAGCAGTACTTC. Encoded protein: CASNLGLAYEQYF.

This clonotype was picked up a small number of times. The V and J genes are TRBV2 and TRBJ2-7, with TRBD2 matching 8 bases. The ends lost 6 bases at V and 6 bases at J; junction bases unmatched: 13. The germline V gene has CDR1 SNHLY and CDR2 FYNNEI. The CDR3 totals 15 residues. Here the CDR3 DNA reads TGTGCCAGCAGGAAAATTCCGGGACTAGAGGGCGAGCAGTACTTC. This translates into CASRKIPGLEGEQYF.

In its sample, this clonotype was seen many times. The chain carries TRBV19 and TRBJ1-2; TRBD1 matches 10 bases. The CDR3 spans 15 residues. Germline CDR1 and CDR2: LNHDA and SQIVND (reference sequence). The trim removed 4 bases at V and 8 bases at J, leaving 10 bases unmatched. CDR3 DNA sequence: TGTGCCAGTAGTACTTCCGGGACAGGGGTTCACGGCTACACCTTC. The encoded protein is CASSTSGTGVHGYTF.